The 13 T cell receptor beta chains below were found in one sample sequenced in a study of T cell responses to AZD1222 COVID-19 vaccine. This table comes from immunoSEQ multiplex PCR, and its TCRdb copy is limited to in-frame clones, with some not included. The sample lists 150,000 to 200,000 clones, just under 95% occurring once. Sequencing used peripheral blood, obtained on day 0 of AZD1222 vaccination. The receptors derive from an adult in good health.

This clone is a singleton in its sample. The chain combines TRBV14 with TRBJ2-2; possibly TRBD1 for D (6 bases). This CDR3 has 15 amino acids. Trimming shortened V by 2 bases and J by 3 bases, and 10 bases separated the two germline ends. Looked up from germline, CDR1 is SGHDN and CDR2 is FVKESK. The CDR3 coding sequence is TGTGCCAGCAGCCAACTGGACAGTTACACCGGGGAGCTGTTTTTT. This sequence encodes CASSQLDSYTGELFF.

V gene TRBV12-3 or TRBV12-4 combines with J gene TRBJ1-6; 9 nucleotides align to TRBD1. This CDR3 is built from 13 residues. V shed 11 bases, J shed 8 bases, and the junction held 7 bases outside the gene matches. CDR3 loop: CASYTGGDSPLHF. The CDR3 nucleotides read TGTGCCTCCTATACAGGGGGCGATTCACCCCTCCACTTT.

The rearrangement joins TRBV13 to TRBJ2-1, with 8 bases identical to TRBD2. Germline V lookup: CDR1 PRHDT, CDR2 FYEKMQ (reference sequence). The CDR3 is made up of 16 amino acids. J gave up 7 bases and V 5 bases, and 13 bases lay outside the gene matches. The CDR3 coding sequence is TGTGCCAGCAGCGGCATCGGACTAGCCGGGGGGAATGAGCAGTTCTTC. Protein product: CASSGIGLAGGNEQFF.

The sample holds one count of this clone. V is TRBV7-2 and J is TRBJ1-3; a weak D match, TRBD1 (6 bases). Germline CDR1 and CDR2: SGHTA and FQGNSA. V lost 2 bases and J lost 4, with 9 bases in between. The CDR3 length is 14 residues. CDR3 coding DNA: TGTGCCAGCAGCTTACACAGGGCGGGAAACACCATATATTTT. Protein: CASSLHRAGNTIYF.

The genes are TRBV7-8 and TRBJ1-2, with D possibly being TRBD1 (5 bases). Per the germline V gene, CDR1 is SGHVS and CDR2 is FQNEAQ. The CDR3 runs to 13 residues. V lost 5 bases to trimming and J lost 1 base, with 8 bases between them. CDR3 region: CASSVDSNYGYTF. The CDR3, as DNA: TGTGCCAGCAGCGTCGACAGTAACTATGGCTACACCTTC.

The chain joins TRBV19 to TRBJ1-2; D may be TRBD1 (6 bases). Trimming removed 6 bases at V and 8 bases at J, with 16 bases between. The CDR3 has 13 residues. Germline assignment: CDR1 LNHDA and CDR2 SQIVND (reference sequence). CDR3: CASSPQRGQGYTF. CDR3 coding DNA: TGTGCCAGTAGCCCCCAGCGGGGGCAAGGCTACACCTTC. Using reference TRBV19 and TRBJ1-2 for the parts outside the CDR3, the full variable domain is DGGITQSPKYLFRKEGQNVTLSCEQNLNHDAMYWYRQDPGQGLRLIYYSQIVNDFQKGDIAEGYSVSREKKESFPLTVTSAQKNPTAFYLCASSPQRGQGYTFGSGTRLTVV.

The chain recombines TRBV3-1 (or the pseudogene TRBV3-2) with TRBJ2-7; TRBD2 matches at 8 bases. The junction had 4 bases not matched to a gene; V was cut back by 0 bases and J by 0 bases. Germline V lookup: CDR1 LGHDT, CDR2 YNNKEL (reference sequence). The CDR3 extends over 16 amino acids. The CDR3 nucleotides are TGTGCCAGCAGCCAAGAAACAGCGGGGGCCTCCTACGAGCAGTACTTC. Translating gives CASSQETAGASYEQYF.

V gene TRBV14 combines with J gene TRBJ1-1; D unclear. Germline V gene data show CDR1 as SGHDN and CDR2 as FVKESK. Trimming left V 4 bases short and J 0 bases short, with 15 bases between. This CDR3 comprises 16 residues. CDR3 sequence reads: CASSPKGAYMNTEAFF. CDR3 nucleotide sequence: TGTGCCAGCAGCCCCAAAGGAGCCTACATGAACACTGAAGCTTTCTTT.

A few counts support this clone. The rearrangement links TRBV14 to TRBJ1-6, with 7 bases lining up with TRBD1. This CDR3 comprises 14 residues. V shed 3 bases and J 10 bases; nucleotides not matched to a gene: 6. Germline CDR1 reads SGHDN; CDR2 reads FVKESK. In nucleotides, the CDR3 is TGTGCCAGCAGCCAGGGACAGCTGACCTCACCCCTCCACTTT. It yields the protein CASSQGQLTSPLHF.

CDR3 sequence reads: CASSQRDTYTDTQYF. The CDR3 DNA sequence: TGTGCCAGCAGCCAGCGGGACACCTACACAGATACGCAGTATTTT. This chain uses TRBV7-9 with TRBJ2-3, with D possibly being TRBD2 (7 bases). This CDR3 comprises 15 residues. The V gene lost 5 bases and the J gene lost 2 bases, with 14 bases spanning the gap. Germline V gene data show CDR1 as SEHNR and CDR2 as FQNEAQ (reference sequence).

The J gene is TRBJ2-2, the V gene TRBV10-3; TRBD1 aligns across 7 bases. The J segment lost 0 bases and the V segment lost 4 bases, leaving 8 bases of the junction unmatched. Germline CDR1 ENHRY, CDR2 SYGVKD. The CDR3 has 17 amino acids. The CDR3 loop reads CAISGVEGAPNTGELFF. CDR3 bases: TGTGCCATCAGTGGGGTTGAGGGGGCCCCGAACACCGGGGAGCTGTTTTTT.

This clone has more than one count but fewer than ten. The CDR3 loop reads CASSEEPQETQYF. The CDR3 nucleotides are TGCGCCAGCAGTGAGGAGCCTCAAGAGACCCAGTACTTC. This chain connects TRBV10-2 to TRBJ2-5; D gene unclear. This CDR3 is built from 13 residues. Germline CDR1 WSHSY, CDR2 SAAADI. The germline V and J ends were trimmed by 2 bases and 2 bases, with 6 bases remaining between them.

The CDR3 loop reads CASSPAPPGGGADTQYF. The CDR3 DNA reads TGTGCCAGCAGTCCGGCCCCCCCCGGGGGCGGGGCAGATACGCAGTATTTT. V and J are TRBV6-6 and TRBJ2-3; D is perhaps TRBD1 or TRBD2 (6 bases each). Germline CDR1 reads MNHNY; CDR2 reads SVGAGI (reference sequence). The CDR3 runs to 17 residues. V was pared by 5 bases and J by 4 bases, with 22 bases between.